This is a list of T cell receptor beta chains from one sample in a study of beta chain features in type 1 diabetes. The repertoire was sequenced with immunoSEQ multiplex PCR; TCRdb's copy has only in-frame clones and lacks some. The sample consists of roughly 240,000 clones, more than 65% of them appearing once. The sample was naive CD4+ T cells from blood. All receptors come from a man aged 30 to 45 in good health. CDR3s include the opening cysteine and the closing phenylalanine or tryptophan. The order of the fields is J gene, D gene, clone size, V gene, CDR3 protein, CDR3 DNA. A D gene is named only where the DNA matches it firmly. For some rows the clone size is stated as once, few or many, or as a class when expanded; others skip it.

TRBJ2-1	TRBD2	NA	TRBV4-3	CASSQDIPLAVNEQFF	TGCGCCAGCAGCCAAGATATTCCACTAGCGGTCAATGAGCAGTTCTTC
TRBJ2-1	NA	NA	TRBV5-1	CASSSGGTAYNEQFF	TGCGCCAGCAGCTCAGGGGGGACAGCCTACAATGAGCAGTTCTTC
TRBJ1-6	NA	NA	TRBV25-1	CASSESPGLSSPLHF	TGTGCCAGCAGTGAATCGCCAGGGCTTAGCTCACCCCTCCACTTT
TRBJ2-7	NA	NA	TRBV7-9	CASSLGRQSHEQYF	TGTGCCAGCAGCTTAGGCCGACAGTCCCACGAGCAGTACTTC
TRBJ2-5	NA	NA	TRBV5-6	CASSFPGLEETQYF	TGTGCCAGCAGCTTTCCGGGACTTGAAGAGACCCAGTACTTC
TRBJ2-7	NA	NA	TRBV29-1	CSVVGASGEQYF	TGCAGCGTTGTAGGAGCGTCGGGGGAGCAGTACTTC
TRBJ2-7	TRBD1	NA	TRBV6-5	CASTDRVEQYF	TGTGCCAGCACCGACAGGGTCGAGCAGTACTTC
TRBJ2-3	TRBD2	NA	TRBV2	CASSERLAGSEQNTDTQYF	TGTGCCAGCAGTGAAAGACTAGCGGGCTCTGAACAGAACACAGATACGCAGTATTTT
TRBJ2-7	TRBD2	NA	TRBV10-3	CAISESLAGGKLVEQYF	TGTGCCATCAGTGAGTCGCTAGCGGGAGGGAAATTGGTCGAGCAGTACTTC
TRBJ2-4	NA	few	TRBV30	CAWAQGLAKNIQYF	TGTGCCTGGGCACAAGGATTGGCCAAAAACATTCAGTACTTC
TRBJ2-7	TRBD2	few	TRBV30	CAWSDPVTPTSGRPSYEQYF	TGTGCCTGGAGTGACCCTGTAACTCCAACTAGCGGGAGGCCCTCCTACGAGCAGTACTTC
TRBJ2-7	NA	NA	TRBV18	CASSPEGAYEQYF	TGTGCCAGCTCACCAGAGGGGGCCTACGAGCAGTACTTC
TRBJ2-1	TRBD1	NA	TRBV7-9	CASSLGQGEYNEQFF	TGTGCCAGCAGCTTAGGGCAGGGGGAATATAATGAGCAGTTCTTC
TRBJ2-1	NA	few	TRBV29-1	CSVADNSYNEQFF	TGCAGCGTTGCCGATAACTCCTACAATGAGCAGTTCTTC
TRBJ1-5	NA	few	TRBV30	CAWTRNSNQPQHF	TGTGCCTGGACACGTAATAGCAATCAGCCCCAGCATTTT
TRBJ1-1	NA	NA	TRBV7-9	CASSRTEAFF	TGTGCCAGCAGCCGCACTGAAGCTTTCTTT